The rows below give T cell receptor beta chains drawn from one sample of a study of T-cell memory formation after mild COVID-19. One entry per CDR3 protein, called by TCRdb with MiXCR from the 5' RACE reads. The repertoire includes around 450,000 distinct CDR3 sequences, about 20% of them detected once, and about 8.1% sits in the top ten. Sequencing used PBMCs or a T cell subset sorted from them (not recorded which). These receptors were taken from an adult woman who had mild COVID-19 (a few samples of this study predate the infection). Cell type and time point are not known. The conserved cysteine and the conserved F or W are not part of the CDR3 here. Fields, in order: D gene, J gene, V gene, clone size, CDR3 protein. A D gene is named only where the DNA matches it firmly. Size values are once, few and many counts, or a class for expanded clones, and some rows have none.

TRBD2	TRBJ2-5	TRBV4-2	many	ASSQEGTSGGVKTQY
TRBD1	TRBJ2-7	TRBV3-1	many	ASSLQGQGRNEQY
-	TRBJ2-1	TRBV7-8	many	ASSRGNNEQF
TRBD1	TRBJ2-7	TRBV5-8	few	ASIRQGEKYEQY
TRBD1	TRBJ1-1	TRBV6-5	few	ASKPTLDRGAGGSEAF
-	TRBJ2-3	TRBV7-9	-	ASSLALRPDTQY
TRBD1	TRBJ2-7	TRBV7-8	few	ASSLGQGAIYEQY
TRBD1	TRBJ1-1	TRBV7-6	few	ASSRRTGATEAF
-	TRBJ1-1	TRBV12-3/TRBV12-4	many	ASSLGRGTEAF
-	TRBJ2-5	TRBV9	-	ASNRRSGPQETQY